The TCR beta chain under discussion was sequenced for a study of blood T cell repertoires in COVID-19. The assay was immunoSEQ multiplex PCR, and TCRdb's table has in-frame clones only and misses some. Here the sample spans some 290,000 clones, just over 90% being singletons. The source material was PBMCs or T cells enriched from blood (not recorded which). The sequence came from a woman in her 40s with acute COVID-19.

CDR3 amino acids: CASSVVASNTGELFF. The CDR3 region has the DNA TGTGCCAGCAGTGTCGTGGCCTCGAACACCGGGGAGCTGTTTTTT. The chain uses TRBV2 and TRBJ2-2, with D unresolved. The CDR3 length is 15 residues. V lost 4 bases to trimming and J lost 0 bases, with 9 bases between them. Germline assignment: CDR1 SNHLY and CDR2 FYNNEI. The variable domain in full, with the rest retrieved from reference TRBV2 and TRBJ2-2, is EPEVTQTPSHQVTQMGQEVILRCVPISNHLYFYWYRQILGQKVEFLVSFYNNEISEKSEIFDDQFSVERPDGSNFTLKIRSTKLEDSAMYFCASSVVASNTGELFFGEGSRLTVL.